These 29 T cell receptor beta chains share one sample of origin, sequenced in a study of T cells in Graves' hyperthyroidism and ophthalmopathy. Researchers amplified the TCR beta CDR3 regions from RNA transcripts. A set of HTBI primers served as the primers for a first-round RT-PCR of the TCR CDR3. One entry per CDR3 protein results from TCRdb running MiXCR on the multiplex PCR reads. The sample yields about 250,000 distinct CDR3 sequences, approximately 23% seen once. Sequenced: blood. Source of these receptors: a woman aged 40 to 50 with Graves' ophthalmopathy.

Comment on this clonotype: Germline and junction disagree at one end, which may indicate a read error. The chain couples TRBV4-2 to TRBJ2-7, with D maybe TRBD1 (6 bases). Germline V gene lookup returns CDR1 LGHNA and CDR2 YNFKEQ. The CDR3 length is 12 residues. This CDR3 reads CASSQNRVDQYF. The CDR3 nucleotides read TGTGCTAGCAGCCAAAACAGGGTCGATCAGTACTTC.

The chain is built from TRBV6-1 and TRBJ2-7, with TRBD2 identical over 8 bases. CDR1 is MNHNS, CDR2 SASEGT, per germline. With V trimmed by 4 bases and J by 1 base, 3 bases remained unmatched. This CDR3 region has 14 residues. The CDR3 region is CASSVQRGSYEQYF. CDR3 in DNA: TGTGCCAGCAGTGTGCAGCGGGGGTCCTACGAGCAGTACTTC.

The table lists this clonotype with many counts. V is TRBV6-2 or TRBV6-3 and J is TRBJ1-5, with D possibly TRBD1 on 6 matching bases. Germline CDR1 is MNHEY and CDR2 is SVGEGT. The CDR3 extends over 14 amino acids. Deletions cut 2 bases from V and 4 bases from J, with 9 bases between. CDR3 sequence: CASSYPQGNQPQHF. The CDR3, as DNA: TGTGCCAGCAGTTACCCCCAGGGGAATCAGCCCCAGCATTTT.

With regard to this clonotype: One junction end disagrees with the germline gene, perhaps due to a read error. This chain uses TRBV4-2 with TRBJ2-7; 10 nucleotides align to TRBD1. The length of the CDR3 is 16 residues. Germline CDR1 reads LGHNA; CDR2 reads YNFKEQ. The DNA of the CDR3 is TGTGCCAGCAGCCGCTCCTCCGGGACAGGGGTCTACGGGCAGTACTTC. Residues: CASSRSSGTGVYGQYF.

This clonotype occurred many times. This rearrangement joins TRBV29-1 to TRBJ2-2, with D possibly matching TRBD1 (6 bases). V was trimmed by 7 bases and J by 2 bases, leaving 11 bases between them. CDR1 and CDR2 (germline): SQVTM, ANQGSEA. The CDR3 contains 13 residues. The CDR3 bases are TGCAGCGCCCGGACAGTTAACACCGGGGAGCTGTTTTTT. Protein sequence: CSARTVNTGELFF.

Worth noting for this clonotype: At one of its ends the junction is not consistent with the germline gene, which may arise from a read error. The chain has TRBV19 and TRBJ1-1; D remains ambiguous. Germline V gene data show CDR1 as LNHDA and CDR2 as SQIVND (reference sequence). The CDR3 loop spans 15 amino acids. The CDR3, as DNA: TGCGCCAGTAGTATGAGGGCAGTGATGAACACTGAAGCTTTCTTT. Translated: CASSMRAVMNTEAFF.

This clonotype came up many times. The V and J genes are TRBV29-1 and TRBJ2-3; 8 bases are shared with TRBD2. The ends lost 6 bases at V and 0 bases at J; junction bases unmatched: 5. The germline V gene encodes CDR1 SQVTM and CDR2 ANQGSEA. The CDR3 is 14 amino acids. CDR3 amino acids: CSVISGGSTDTQYF. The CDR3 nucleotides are TGCAGCGTGATCAGCGGGGGAAGCACAGATACGCAGTATTTT.

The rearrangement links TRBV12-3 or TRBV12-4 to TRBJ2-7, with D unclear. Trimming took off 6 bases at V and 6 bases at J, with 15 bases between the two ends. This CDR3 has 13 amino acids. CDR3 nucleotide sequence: TGTGCCAGCAGCCGTAACCTGGGCGGCGAGCAGTACTTC. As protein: CASSRNLGGEQYF.

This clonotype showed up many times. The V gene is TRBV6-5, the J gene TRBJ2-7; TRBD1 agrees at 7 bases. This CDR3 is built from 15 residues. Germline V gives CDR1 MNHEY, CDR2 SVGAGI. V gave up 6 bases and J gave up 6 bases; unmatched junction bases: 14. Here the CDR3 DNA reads TGTGCCAGCAGCGGCCGAGGGACAGCAGGCGGCGAGCAGTACTTC. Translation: CASSGRGTAGGEQYF.

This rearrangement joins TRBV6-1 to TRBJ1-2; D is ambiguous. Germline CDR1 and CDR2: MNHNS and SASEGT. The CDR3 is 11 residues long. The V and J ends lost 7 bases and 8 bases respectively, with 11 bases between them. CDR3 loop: CASIGGNGYTF. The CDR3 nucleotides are TGTGCCAGCATTGGAGGAAACGGCTACACCTTC.

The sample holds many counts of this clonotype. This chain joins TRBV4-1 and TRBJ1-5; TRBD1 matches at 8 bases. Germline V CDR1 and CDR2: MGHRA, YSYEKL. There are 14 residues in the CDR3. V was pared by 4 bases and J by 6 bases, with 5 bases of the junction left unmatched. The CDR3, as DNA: TGCGCCAGCAGCCCTAGGACAGGGTCTCAGCCCCAGCATTTT. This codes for CASSPRTGSQPQHF.

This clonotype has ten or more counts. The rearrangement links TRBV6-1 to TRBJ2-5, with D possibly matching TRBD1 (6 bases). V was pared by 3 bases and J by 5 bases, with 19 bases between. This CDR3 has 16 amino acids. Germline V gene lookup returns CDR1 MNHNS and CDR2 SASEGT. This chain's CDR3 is CASSDGILRGRETQYF. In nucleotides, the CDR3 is TGTGCCAGCAGTGACGGAATTCTCAGGGGCCGGGAGACCCAGTACTTC.

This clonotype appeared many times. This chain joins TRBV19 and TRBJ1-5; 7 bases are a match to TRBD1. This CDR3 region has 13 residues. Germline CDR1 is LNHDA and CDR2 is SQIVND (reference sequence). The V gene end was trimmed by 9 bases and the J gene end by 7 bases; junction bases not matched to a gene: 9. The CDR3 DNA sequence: TGTGCCAGCCGACAGGGTGAGGGACAGCCCCAGCATTTT. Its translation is CASRQGEGQPQHF.

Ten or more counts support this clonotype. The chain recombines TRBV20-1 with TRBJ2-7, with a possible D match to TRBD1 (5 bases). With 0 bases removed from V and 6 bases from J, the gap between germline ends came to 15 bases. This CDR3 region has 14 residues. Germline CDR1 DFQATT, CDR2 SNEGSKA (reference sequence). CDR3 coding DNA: TGCAGTGCTAGAGATCTGGCGGCAGGGCCCGAGCAGTACTTC. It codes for CSARDLAAGPEQYF.

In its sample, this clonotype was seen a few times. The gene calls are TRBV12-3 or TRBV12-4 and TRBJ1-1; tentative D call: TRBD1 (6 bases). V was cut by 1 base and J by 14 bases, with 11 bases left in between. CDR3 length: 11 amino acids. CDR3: CASSLGTAKFF. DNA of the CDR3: TGTGCCAGCAGTTTAGGGACAGCCAAGTTCTTT.

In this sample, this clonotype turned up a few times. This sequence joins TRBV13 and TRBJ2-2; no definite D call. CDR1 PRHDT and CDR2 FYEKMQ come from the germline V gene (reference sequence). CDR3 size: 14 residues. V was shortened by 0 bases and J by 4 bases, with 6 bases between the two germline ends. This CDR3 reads CASSLGTPTGELFF. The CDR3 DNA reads TGTGCCAGCAGCTTAGGGACTCCCACCGGGGAGCTGTTTTTT. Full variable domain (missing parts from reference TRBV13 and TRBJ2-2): AAGVIQSPRHLIKEKRETATLKCYPIPRHDTVYWYQQGPGQDPQFLISFYEKMQSDKGSIPDRFSAQQFSDYHSELNMSSLELGDSALYFCASSLGTPTGELFFGEGSRLTVL.

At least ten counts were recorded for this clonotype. The CDR3 DNA reads TGCGCCAGCAGCTTGGGAGATAGCGGGAGCAGCTACGAGCAGTACTTC. Translated: CASSLGDSGSSYEQYF. The V gene is TRBV5-1, the J gene TRBJ2-7, with 9 bases lining up with TRBD2. CDR1 and CDR2 (germline): SGHRS, YFSETQ. The CDR3 extends over 16 amino acids. V dropped 0 bases and J dropped 3; count of bases not matched to a gene: 7. Variable domain in full (rest from reference TRBV5-1 and TRBJ2-7): KAGVTQTPRYLIKTRGQQVTLSCSPISGHRSVSWYQQTPGQGLQFLFEYFSETQRNKGNFPGRFSGRQFSNSRSEMNVSTLELGDSALYLCASSLGDSGSSYEQYFGPGTRLTVT.

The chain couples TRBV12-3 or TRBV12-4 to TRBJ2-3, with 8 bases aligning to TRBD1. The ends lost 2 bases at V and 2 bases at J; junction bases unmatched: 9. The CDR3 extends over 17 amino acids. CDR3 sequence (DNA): TGTGCCAGCAGTTTACCCGGGCAGGGGGCTTCCACAGATACGCAGTATTTT. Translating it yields CASSLPGQGASTDTQYF.

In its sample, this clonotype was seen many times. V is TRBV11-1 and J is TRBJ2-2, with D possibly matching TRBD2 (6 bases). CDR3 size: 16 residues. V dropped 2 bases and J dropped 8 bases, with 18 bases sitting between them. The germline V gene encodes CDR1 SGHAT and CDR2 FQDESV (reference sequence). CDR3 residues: CASSLFTGTPLGELFF. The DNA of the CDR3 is TGTGCCAGCAGCTTATTTACTGGGACTCCCTTGGGGGAGCTGTTTTTT.

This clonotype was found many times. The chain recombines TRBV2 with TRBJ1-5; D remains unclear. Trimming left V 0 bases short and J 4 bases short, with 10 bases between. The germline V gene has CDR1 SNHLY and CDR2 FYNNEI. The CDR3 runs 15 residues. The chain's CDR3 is CASSEAIGGNQPQHF. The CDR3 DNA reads TGTGCCAGCAGTGAAGCGATCGGCGGTAATCAGCCCCAGCATTTT.

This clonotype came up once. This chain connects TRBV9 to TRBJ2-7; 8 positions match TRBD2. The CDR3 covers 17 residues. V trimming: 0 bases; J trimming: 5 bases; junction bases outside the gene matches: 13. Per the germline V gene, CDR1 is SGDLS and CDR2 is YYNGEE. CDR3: CASSVGGRVAGLHEQYF. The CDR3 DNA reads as TGTGCCAGCAGCGTAGGAGGGCGAGTAGCGGGGCTCCACGAGCAGTACTTC. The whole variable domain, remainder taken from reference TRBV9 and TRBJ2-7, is DSGVTQTPKHLITATGQRVTLRCSPRSGDLSVYWYQQSLDQGLQFLIQYYNGEERAKGNILERFSAQQFPDLHSELNLSSLELGDSALYFCASSVGGRVAGLHEQYFGPGTRLTVT.

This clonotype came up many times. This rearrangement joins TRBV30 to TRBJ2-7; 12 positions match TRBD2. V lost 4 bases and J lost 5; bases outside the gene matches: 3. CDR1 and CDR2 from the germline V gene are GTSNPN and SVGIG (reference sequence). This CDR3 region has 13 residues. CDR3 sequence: CAWNRLAGDEQYF. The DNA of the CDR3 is TGTGCCTGGAATCGACTAGCGGGAGACGAGCAGTACTTC.

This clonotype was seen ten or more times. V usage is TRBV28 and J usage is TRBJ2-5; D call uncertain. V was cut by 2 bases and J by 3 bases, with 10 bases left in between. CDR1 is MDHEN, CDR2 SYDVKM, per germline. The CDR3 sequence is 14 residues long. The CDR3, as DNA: TGTGCCAGCAGTTTAGGGCAAACCAAAGAGACCCAGTACTTC. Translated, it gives CASSLGQTKETQYF. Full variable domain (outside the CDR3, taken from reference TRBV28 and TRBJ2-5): DVKVTQSSRYLVKRTGEKVFLECVQDMDHENMFWYRQDPGLGLRLIYFSYDVKMKEKGDIPEGYSVSREKKERFSLILESASTNQTSMYLCASSLGQTKETQYFGPGTRLLVL.

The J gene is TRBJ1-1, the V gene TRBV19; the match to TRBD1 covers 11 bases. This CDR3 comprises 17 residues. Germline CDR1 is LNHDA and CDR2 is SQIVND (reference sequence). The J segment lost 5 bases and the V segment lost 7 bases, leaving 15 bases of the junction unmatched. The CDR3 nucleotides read TGTGCCAGTACCCAAAGAGGACAGGGGGCCGGATCGACTGAAGCTTTCTTT. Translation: CASTQRGQGAGSTEAFF.

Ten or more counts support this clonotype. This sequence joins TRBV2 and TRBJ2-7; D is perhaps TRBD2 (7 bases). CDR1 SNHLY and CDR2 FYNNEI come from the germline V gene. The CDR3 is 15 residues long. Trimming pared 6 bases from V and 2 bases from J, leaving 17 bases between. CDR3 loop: CASRWEGGATYEQYF. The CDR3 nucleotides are TGTGCCAGCAGGTGGGAGGGGGGCGCCACCTACGAGCAGTACTTC.

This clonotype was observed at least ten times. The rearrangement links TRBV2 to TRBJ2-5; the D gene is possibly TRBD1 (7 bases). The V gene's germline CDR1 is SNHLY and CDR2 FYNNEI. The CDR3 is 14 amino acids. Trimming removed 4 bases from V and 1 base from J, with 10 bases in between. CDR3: CASSGQGGQETQYF. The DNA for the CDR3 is TGTGCCAGCAGTGGACAGGGAGGCCAAGAGACCCAGTACTTC.

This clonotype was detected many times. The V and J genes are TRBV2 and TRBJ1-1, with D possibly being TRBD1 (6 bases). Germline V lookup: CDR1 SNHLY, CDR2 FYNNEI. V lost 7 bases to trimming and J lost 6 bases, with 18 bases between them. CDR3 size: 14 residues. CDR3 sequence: CASKTSDRLSEAFF. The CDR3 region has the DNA TGTGCCAGCAAGACTTCGGACAGACTCTCTGAAGCTTTCTTT.

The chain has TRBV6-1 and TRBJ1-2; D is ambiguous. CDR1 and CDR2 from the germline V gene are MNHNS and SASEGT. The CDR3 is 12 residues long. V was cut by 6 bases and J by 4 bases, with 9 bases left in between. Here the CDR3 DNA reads TGTGCCAGCAGCTTGGTGGGCTATGGCTACACCTTC. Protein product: CASSLVGYGYTF.

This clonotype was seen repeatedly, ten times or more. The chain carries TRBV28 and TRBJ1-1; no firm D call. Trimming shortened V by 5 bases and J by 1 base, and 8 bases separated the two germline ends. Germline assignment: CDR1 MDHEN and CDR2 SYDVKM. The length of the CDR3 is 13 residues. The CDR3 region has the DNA TGTGCCAGCAGTCCCCACCCGAACACTGAAGCTTTCTTT. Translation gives CASSPHPNTEAFF.